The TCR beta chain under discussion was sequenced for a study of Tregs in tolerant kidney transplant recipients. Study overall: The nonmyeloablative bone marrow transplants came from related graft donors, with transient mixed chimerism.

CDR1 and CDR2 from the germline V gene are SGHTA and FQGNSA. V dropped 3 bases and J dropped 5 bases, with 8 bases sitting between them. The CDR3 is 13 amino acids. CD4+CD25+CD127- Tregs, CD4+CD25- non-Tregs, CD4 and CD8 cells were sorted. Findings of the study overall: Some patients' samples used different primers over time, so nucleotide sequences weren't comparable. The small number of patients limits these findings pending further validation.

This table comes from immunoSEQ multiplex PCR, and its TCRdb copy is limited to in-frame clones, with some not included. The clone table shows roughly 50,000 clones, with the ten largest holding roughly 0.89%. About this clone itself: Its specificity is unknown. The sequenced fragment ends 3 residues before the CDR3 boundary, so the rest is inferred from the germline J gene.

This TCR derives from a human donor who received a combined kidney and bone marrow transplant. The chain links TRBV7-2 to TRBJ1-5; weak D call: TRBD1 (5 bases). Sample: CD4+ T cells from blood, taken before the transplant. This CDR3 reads CASSFGHDQPQHF. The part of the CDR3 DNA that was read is TGTGCCAGCAGCTTCGGACATGATCAGCCC.